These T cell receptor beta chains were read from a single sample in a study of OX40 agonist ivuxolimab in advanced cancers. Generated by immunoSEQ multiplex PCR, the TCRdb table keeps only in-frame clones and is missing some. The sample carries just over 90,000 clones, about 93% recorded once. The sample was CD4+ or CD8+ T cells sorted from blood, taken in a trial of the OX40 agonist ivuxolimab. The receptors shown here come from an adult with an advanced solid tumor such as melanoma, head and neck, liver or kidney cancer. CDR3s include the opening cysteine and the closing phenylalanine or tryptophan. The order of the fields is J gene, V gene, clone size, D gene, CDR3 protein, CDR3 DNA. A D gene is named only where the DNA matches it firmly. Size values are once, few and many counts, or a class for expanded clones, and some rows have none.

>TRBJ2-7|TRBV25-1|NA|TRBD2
CASSGLRTSGNYEQYF
TGTGCCAGCAGTGGGCTACGGACTAGCGGGAACTACGAGCAGTACTTC
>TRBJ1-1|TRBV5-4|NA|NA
CASSFAVGNTEAFF
TGCGCCAGCAGCTTCGCGGTCGGGAACACTGAAGCTTTCTTT
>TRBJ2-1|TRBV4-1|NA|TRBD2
CASSQGPSGSSYNEQFF
TGCGCCAGCAGCCAAGGGCCTAGCGGGTCCTCCTACAATGAGCAGTTCTTC
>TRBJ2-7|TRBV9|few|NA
CASSVGLAGGEQYF
TGTGCCAGCAGCGTAGGTCTAGCTGGTGGCGAGCAGTACTTC
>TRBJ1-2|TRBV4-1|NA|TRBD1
CASSQDMRQGSYGYTF
TGCGCCAGCAGCCAAGATATGAGACAGGGGTCCTATGGCTACACCTTC
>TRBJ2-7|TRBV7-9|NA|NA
CASSSKGPYEQYF
TGTGCCAGCAGCTCCAAGGGCCCCTACGAGCAGTACTTC
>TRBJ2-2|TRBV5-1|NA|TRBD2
CASSQGLAGPTGELFF
TGCGCCAGCAGCCAAGGACTAGCGGGACCCACCGGGGAGCTGTTTTTT
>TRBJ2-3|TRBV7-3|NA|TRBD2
CASSPRTSANTDTQYF
TGTGCCAGCAGCCCCCGGACTAGCGCAAATACAGATACGCAGTATTTT
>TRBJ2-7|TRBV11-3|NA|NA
CASSSLTDYEQYF
TGTGCCAGCAGCTCCCTGACAGACTACGAGCAGTACTTC
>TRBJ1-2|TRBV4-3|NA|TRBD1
CASSQDPGQGARGGYTF
TGCGCCAGCAGCCAAGATCCAGGACAGGGGGCGCGAGGTGGCTACACCTTC
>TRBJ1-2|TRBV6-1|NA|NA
CASSGGPGMAYGYTF
TGTGCCAGCAGTGGGGGACCAGGGATGGCTTATGGCTACACCTTC
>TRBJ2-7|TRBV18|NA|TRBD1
CASSFGQDEQYF
TGTGCCAGCTCATTCGGACAGGACGAGCAGTACTTC
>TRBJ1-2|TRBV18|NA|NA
CASSPEQGGYGYTF
TGTGCCAGCTCACCGGAACAGGGTGGCTATGGCTACACCTTC
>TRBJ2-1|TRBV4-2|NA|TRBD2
CASSLTSGGDYNEQFF
TGTGCCAGCAGCCTTACTAGCGGGGGGGACTACAATGAGCAGTTCTTC
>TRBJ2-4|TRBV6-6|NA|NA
CASSHRQTVQNIQYF
TGTGCCAGCAGTCACCGACAGACAGTCCAAAACATTCAGTACTTC
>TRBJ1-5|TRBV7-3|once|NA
CASSLRGGLPQHF
TGTGCCAGCAGCTTAAGGGGGGGTCTGCCCCAGCATTTT
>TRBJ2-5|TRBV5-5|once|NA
CASSFTGQETQYF
TGTGCCAGCAGCTTTACAGGACAAGAGACCCAGTACTTC
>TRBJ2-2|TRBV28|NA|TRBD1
CASSPPTGGEGELFF
TGTGCCAGCAGTCCTCCGACAGGGGGGGAGGGGGAGCTGTTTTTT
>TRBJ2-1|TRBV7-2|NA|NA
CASRPGLSYNEQFF
TGTGCCAGCAGGCCGGGACTCTCCTACAATGAGCAGTTCTTC
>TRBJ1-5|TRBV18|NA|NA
CASSPEQSNQPQHF
TGTGCCAGCTCACCAGAACAGAGCAATCAGCCCCAGCATTTT
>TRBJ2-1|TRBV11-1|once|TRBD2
CASSLALAESNEQFF
TGTGCCAGCAGCTTAGCCCTAGCGGAGTCAAATGAGCAGTTCTTC
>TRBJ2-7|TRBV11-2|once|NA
CASSLDHLHGTPPYEQYF
TGTGCCAGCAGCTTAGATCATCTCCACGGGACACCACCCTACGAGCAGTACTTC